This T cell receptor (beta chain) was recorded in a study of blood T cells in healthy people across ages. Study results and caveats: Long-lived and aged donors differed, with more naive CD4+ cells and higher diversity in the long-lived.

Together with a sample-barcoded 5' primer, a J-beta primer mix was included in a second PCR lasting about 7 to 11 cycles. TCRdb re-analysed the 5' RACE reads in MiXCR, keeping a single row per CDR3 protein. The sample lists 550,000 to 600,000 distinct CDR3 sequences, 27% occurring once. As to this clonotype: As yet, its antigen is unknown.

The V gene's germline CDR1 is DFQATT and CDR2 SNEGSKA (reference sequence). The CDR3 is made up of 14 amino acids. The junction had 2 bases not matched to a gene; V was cut back by 0 bases and J by 0 bases. Total RNA, at least 5 micrograms per sample, came from PBMCs. The chain joins TRBV20-1 to TRBJ2-7; 7 bases align to TRBD2. This clonotype was obtained from a woman aged 70-85 years in good health. Material for sequencing was blood. The CDR3: CSARDSGGSYEQYF. CDR3 DNA sequence: TGCAGTGCTAGAGATTCGGGGGGCTCCTACGAGCAGTACTTC.